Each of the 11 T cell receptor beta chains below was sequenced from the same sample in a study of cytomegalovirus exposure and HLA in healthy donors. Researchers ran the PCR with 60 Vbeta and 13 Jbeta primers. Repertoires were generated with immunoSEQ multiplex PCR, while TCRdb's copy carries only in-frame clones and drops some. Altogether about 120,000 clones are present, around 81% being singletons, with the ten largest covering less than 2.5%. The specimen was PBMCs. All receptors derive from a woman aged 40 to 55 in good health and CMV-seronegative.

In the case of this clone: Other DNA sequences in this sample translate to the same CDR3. CDR3 amino acids: CASRDRVNTGELFF. Here the CDR3 DNA reads TGTGCCAGCAGAGACAGGGTGAACACCGGGGAGCTGTTTTTT. V gene TRBV2 combines with J gene TRBJ2-2; TRBD1 matches 7 bases. CDR1 SNHLY and CDR2 FYNNEI come from the germline V gene. The length of the CDR3 is 14 residues. Losses at the gene ends were 6 bases for V and 1 base for J; bases not matched to a gene: 2.

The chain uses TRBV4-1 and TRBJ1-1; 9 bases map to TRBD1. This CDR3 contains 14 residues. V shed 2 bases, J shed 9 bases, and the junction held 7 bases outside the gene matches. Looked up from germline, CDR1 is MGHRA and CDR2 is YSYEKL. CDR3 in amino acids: CASSQRNRGPKAFF. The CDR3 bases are TGCGCCAGCAGCCAAAGAAACAGGGGGCCCAAAGCTTTCTTT.

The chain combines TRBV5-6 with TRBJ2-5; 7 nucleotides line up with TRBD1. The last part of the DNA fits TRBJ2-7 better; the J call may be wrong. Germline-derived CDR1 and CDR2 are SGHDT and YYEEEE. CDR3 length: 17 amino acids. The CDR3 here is CASSRTKGQIKTYEQYF. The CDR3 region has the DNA TGTGCCAGCAGCCGGACGAAGGGACAGATCAAAACCTACGAGCAGTACTTC.

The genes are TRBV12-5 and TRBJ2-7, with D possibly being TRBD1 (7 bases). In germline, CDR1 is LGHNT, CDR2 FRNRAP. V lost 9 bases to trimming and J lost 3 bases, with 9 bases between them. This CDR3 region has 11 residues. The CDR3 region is CASQGGYEQYF. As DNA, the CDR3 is TGTGCTAGCCAGGGGGGCTACGAGCAGTACTTC. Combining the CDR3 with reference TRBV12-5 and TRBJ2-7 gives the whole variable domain DARVTQTPRHKVTEMGQEVTMRCQPILGHNTVFWYRQTMMQGLELLAYFRNRAPLDDSGMPKDRFSAEMPDATLATLKIQPSEPRDSAVYFCASQGGYEQYFGPGTRLTVT.

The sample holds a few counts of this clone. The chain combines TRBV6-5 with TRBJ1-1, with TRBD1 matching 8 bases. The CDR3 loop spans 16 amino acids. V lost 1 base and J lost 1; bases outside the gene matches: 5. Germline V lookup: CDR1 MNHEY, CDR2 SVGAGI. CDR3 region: CASSYFNRGKNTEAFF. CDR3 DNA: TGTGCCAGCAGTTACTTTAACAGGGGGAAGAACACTGAAGCTTTCTTT.

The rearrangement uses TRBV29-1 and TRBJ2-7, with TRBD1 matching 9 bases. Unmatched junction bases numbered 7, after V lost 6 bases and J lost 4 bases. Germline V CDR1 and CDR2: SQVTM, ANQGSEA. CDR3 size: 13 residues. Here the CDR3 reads CSVGQGPGYEQYF. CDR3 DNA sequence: TGCAGCGTCGGACAGGGGCCCGGGTACGAGCAGTACTTC.

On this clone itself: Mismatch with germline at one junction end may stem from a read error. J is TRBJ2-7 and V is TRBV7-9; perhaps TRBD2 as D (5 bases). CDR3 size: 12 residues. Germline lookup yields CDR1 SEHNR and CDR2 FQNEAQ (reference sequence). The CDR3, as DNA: TGTTCCAGCAGCTATCGGGACTACGAGCAGTACTTC. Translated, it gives CSSSYRDYEQYF.

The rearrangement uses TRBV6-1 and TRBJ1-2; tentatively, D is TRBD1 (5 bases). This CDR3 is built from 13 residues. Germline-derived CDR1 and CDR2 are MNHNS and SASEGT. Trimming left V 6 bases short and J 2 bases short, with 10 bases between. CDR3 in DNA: TGTGCCAGCAGGGGGGGAAAAAACTATGGCTACACCTTC. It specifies CASRGGKNYGYTF.

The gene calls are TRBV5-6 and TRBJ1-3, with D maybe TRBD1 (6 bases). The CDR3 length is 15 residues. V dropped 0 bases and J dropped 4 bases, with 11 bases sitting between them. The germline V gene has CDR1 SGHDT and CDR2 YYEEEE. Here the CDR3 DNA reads TGTGCCAGCAGCTTGGGGACAGTGTCCGGAAACACCATATATTTT. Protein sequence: CASSLGTVSGNTIYF.

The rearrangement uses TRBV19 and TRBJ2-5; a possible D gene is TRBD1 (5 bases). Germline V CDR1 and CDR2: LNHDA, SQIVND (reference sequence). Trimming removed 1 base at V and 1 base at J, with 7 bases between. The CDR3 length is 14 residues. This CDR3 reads CASSIGTIQETQYF. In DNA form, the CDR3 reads TGTGCCAGTAGTATAGGGACAATCCAAGAGACCCAGTACTTC.

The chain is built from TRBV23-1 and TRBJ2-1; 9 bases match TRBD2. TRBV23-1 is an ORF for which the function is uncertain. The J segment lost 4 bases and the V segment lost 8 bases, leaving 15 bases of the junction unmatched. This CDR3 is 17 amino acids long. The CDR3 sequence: CASPTGVAGVAYNEQFF. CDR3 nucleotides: TGCGCCAGCCCAACAGGGGTAGCGGGAGTCGCTTACAATGAGCAGTTCTTC.